This T cell receptor beta chain was found in a study of OX40 agonist ivuxolimab in advanced cancers. The germline V gene has CDR1 SGHTA and CDR2 FQGTGA. The CDR3 has 16 amino acids. After removal of 2 bases from V and 5 bases from J, the junction contained 7 bases not matched to a gene. Points from the study as a whole: Also showing low normalized T-cell clonal expansion were some of the nonresponders. CD4+ and CD8+ blood T cells expanded clonally by week 6 at 0.1 to 3.0 mg/kg.

In the case of this clone: Its antigen is unidentified.

This table comes from immunoSEQ multiplex PCR, and its TCRdb copy is limited to in-frame clones, with some not included. The data show about 79,000 clones, approximately 85% seen once. V usage is TRBV7-3 and J usage is TRBJ2-5; 11 bases match TRBD2. Sequencing used CD4+ or CD8+ T cells sorted from blood, obtained in a trial of the OX40 agonist ivuxolimab. The TCR sequence derives from an adult with an advanced solid tumor such as melanoma, head and neck, liver or kidney cancer. The DNA of the CDR3 is TGTGCCAGCAGCTTAGGAACTAGCGGGAGTGGGGAGACCCAGTACTTC. Its translation: CASSLGTSGSGETQYF.